This TCR beta chain is from a study of early T cells in non-severe SARS-CoV-2 infection (dated by TCRdb to the early 2020s). In the study overall: TCR sequencing used bulk RNA from unsorted whole blood, so alpha and beta chains could not be paired. What the research found in general, with its limitations: Matching against VDJdb was skewed toward anti-spike CD8 responses, likely underestimated virus-specific expansions, and missed private and CD4 specificities.

This clonotype was counted only a few times. Its target antigen remains unknown. No qualities accompany the bases; no much larger clone lies one base away. The germline V gene yields KGHSH for CDR1 and LQKENI for CDR2. V and J lose 1 base and 6 bases, and a span of 17 bases separates them. Reading from cysteine to phenylalanine, the CDR3 counts 16 amino acids. Solely the CDR3 DNA is kept, with 48 bases framed from the first base. This was a case-control study nested in a cohort of healthcare workers in London, UK, who had nasopharyngeal swab PCR tests and blood samples taken every week. Between 23 and 31 March 2020, the week of the UK lockdown, healthcare workers were enrolled and then followed up weekly for as long as 16 weeks. Library preparation used 5' RACE. The sample was run on a NextSeq 500. The TCR library protocol attached unique molecular identifiers to individual cDNA molecules to correct for sequencing error and PCR bias. Both TCR alpha and beta chains were sequenced, and tight co-correlation was observed between alpha and beta sequence abundances in each sample. Concerning the study's data processing: Decombinator V4 was used to perform V gene, J gene and CDR3 annotation of TCR sequences. TCRs were defined as expanded if a significant change between any two time points was detected under a Poisson model with p below 0.0001. TCR abundances were normalised to the total number of TCRs sequenced in each sample and reported as counts per million. MAIT TCRs were defined by TRAV1-2 paired with TRAJ12, TRAJ20 or TRAJ33, and iNKT TCRs by TRAV10 paired with TRAJ18. VDJdb, accessed 1 November 2021, was searched for CMV, EBV and SARS-CoV-2 annotated TCRs, with TCRs annotated for multiple antigens excluded. TCRdb reran the public reads through fastp at Q25 and MiXCR, keeping productive beta chains. Identical CDR3 proteins give one entry, which carries the most common genes and DNA. Clone size and V and J calls follow TCRdb, not the original study. The sample includes around 29,000 distinct CDR3 sequences, with 5.7% observed a single time. Less than 6% of the sample belongs to the ten largest clones.

The clonotype was recovered from an adult who was a healthcare worker with PCR-confirmed SARS-CoV-2 infection or an uninfected control (not recorded which). The source material was whole blood. The chain is assembled from TRBV18 and TRBJ2-3; the D gene identity is not certain. In nucleotide form, the sequence is TGTGCCAGCTCACCACTCAGGTCCCCCGGAGTGGATACGCAGTATTTT. Its amino acids are CASSPLRSPGVDTQYF.